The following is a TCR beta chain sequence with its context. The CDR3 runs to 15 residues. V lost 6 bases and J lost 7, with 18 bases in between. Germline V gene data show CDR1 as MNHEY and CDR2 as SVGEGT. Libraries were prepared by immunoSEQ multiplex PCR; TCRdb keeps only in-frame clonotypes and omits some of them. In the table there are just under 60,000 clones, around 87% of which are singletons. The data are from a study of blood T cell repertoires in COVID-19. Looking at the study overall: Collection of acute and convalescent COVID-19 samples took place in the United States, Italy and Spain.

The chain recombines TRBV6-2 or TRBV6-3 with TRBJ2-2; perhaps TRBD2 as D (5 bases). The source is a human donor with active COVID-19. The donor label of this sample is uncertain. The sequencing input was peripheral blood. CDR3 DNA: TGTGCCAGCAGCCGCCCACGGGGTATGGGCGGGGAGCTGTTTTTT. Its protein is CASSRPRGMGGELFF.